This T cell receptor (beta chain) originates from a study of beta chain features in type 1 diabetes. Notes on the study in general: Cells expressing TCR highly could be over-represented by cDNA sequencing. The study found moderately but significantly shorter TCRB CDR3s in all four CD4+ subsets of Type 1 diabetes patients.

TCRB transcripts that were expressed got sequenced, as all of the isolated RNA had been reverse transcribed. TCRdb's copy holds only in-frame clones and misses some; the assay was immunoSEQ multiplex PCR. This table holds about 660,000 clones, about 14% found once. Only a few counts were recorded for this clone. Its antigen remains unidentified. The trim removed 6 bases at V and 0 bases at J, leaving 5 bases unmatched. Per germline, CDR1 SQVTM and CDR2 ANQGSEA. CDR3 length: 14 amino acids. Every participating donor gave one draw, a heparinised blood sample averaging about 100 mL. Purity of each sorted population was above 95%.

Material for sequencing was naive CD4+ T cells from blood. The clonotype originates from a man aged 18 to 30 with type 1 diabetes. The genes are TRBV29-1 and TRBJ2-1, with 7 bases fitting TRBD2. This CDR3 is CSVKAGSSYNEQFF. The CDR3 DNA is TGCAGCGTCAAAGCGGGAAGCTCCTACAATGAGCAGTTCTTC.